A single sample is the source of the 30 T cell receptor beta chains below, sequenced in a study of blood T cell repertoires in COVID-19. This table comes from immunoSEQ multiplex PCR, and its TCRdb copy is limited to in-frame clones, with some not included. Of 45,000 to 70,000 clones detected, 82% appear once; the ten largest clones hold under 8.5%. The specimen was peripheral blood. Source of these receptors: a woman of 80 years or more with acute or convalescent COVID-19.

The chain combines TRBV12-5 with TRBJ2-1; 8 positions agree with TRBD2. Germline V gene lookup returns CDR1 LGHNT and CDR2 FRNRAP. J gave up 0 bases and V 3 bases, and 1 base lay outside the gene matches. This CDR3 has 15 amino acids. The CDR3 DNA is TGTGCTAGTGGTTTACTAGCGGACTCCTACAATGAGCAGTTCTTC. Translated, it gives CASGLLADSYNEQFF.

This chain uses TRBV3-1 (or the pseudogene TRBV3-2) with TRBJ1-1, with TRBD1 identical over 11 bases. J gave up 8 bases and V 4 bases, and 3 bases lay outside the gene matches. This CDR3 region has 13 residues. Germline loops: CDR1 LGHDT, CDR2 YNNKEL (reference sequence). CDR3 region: CASSRDRGAEAFF. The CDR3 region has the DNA TGTGCCAGCAGCCGGGACAGGGGGGCCGAAGCTTTCTTT.

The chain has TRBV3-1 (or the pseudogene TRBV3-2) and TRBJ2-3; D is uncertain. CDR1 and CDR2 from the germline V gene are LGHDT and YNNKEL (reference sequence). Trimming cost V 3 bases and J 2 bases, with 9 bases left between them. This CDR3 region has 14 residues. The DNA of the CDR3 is TGTGCCAGCAGCCATCGAGGTCACACAGATACGCAGTATTTT. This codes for CASSHRGHTDTQYF.

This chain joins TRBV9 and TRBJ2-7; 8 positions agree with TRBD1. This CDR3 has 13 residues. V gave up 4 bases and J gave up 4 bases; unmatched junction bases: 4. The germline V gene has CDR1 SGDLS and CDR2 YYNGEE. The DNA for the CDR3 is TGTGCCAGCAGCAAGGGACAGGATTACGAGCAGTACTTC. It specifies CASSKGQDYEQYF.

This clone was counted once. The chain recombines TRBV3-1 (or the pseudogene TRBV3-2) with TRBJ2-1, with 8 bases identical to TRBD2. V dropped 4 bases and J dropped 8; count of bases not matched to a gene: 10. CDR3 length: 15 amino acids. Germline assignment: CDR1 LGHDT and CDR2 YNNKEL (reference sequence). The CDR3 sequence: CASSRWTSSNHEQFF. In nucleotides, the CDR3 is TGTGCCAGCAGCCGATGGACTAGCAGCAACCATGAGCAGTTCTTC.

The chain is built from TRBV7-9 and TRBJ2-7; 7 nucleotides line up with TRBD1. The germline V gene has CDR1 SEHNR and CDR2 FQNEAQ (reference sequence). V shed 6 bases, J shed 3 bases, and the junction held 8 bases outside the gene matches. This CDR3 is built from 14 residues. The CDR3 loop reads CASRHETGSYEQYF. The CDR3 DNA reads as TGTGCCAGCAGGCACGAGACAGGGAGCTACGAGCAGTACTTC.

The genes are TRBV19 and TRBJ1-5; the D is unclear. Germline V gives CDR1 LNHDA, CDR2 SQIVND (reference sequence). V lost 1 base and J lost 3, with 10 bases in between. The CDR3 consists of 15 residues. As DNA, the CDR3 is TGTGCCAGTAGTATAGGAGAGGGAAACAATCAGCCCCAGCATTTT. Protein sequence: CASSIGEGNNQPQHF.

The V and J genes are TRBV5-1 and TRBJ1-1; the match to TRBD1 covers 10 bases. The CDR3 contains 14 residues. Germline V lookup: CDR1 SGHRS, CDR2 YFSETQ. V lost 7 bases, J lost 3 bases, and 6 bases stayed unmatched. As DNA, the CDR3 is TGCGCCAGCTGGGACAGGGGTAAAGACACTGAAGCTTTCTTT. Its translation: CASWDRGKDTEAFF.

The CDR3 coding sequence is TGTGCCAGCAGCAAAGCAGCGGCAGGGGGCGCCCCTAACTCTGGCTACACCTTC. Its translation: CASSKAAAGGAPNSGYTF. The chain joins TRBV21-1 to TRBJ1-2; TRBD1 is the table's D call, not checked against the DNA. TRBV21-1 is assigned pseudogene status. The CDR3 consists of 18 residues.

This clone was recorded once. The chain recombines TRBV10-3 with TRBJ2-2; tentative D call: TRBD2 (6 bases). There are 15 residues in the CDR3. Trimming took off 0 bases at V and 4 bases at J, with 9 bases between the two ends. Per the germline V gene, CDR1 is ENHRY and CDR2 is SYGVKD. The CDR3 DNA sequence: TGTGCCATCAGTGAGTCGGGGACTGTCACCGGGGAGCTGTTTTTT. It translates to CAISESGTVTGELFF.

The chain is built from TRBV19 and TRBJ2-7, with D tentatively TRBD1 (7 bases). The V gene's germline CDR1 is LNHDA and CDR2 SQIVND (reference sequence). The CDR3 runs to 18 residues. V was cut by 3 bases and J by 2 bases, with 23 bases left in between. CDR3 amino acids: CASSIQPNRGWGAYEQYF. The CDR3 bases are TGTGCCAGTAGTATCCAGCCGAACAGGGGATGGGGGGCCTACGAGCAGTACTTC.

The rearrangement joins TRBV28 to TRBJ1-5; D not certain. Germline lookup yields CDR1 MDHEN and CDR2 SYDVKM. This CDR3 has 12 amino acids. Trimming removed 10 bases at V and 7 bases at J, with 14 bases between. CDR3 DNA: TGTGCCACCCGGTCGGGGAGCCAGCCCCAGCATTTT. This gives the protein CATRSGSQPQHF.

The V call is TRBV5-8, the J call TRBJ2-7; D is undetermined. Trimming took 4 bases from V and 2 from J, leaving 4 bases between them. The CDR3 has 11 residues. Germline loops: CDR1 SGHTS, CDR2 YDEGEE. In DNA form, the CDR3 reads TGTGCCAGCAGCCAGGCCTACGAGCAGTACTTC. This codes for CASSQAYEQYF.

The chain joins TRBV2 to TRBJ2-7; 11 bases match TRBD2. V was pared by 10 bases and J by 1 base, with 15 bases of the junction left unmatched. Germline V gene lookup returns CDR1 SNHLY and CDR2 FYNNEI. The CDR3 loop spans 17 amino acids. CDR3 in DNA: TGTGCCAAAAGGGGTCGACTAGCGGGAAAGGAATCCTACGAGCAGTACTTC. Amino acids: CAKRGRLAGKESYEQYF. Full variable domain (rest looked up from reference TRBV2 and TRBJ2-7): EPEVTQTPSHQVTQMGQEVILRCVPISNHLYFYWYRQILGQKVEFLVSFYNNEISEKSEIFDDQFSVERPDGSNFTLKIRSTKLEDSAMYFCAKRGRLAGKESYEQYFGPGTRLTVT.

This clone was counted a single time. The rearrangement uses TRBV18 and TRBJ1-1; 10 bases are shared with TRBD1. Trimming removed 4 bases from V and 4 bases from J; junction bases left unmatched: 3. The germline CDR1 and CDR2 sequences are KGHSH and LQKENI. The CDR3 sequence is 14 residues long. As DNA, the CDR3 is TGTGCCAGCTCACAGGACAGGGGGGGCACTGAAGCTTTCTTT. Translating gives CASSQDRGGTEAFF. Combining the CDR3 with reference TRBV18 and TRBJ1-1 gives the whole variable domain NAGVMQNPRHLVRRRGQEARLRCSPMKGHSHVYWYRQLPEEGLKFMVYLQKENIIDESGMPKERFSAEFPKEGPSILRIQQVVRGDSAAYFCASSQDRGGTEAFFGQGTRLTVV.

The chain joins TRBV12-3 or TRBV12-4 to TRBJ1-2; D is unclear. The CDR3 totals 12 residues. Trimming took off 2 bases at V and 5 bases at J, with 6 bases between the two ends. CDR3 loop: CASSLFQYGYTF. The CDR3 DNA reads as TGTGCCAGCAGTTTATTCCAGTATGGCTACACCTTC.

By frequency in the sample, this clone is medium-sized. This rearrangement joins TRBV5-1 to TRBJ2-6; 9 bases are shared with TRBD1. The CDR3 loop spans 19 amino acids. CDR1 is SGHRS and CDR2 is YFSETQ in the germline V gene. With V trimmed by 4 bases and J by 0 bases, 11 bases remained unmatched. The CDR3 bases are TGCGCCAGCAGCCAGCCGACAGGGGGTGATCTCTCTGGGGCCAACGTCCTGACTTTC. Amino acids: CASSQPTGGDLSGANVLTF.

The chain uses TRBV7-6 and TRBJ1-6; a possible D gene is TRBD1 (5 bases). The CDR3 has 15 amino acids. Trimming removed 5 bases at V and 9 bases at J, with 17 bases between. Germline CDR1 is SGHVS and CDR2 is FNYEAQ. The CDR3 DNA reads TGTGCCAGCAGCCTCGACGGGGGGAGACGTTCACCCCTCCACTTT. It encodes CASSLDGGRRSPLHF.

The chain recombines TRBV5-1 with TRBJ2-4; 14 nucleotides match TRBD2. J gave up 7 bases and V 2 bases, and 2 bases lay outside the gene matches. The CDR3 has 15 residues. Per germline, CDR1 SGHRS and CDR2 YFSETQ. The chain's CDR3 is CASSLRTSGRNIQYF. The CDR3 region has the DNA TGCGCCAGCAGCTTAAGGACTAGCGGGAGGAACATTCAGTACTTC. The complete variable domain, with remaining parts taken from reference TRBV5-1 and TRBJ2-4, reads KAGVTQTPRYLIKTRGQQVTLSCSPISGHRSVSWYQQTPGQGLQFLFEYFSETQRNKGNFPGRFSGRQFSNSRSEMNVSTLELGDSALYLCASSLRTSGRNIQYFGAGTRLSVL.

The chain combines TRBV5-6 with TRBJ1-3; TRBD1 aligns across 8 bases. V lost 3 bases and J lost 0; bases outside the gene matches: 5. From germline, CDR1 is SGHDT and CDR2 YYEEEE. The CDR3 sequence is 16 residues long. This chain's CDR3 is CASSSETGASGNTIYF. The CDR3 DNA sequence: TGTGCCAGCAGCTCCGAGACAGGGGCCTCTGGAAACACCATATATTTT.

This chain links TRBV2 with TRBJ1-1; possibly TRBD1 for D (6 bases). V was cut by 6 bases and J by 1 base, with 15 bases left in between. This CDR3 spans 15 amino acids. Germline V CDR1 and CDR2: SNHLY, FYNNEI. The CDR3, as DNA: TGTGCCAGCAGGGGGAGGGGGGGCCCGAACACTGAAGCTTTCTTT. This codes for CASRGRGGPNTEAFF.

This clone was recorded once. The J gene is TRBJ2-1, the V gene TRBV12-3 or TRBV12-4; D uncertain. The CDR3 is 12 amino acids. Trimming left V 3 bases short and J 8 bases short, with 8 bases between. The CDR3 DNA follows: TGTGCCAGCAGTTTCCTCCCCTATGAGCAGTTCTTC. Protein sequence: CASSFLPYEQFF.

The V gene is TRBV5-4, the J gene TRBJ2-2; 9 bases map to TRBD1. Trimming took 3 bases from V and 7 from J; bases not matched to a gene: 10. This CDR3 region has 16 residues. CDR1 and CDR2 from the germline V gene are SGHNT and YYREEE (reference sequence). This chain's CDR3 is CASSSPGTGSFGELFF. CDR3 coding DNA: TGTGCCAGCAGCTCCCCCGGGACAGGGAGTTTCGGGGAGCTGTTTTTT. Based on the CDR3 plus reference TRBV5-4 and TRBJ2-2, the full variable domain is ETGVTQSPTHLIKTRGQQVTLRCSSQSGHNTVSWYQQALGQGPQFIFQYYREEENGRGNFPPRFSGLQFPNYSSELNVNALELDDSALYLCASSSPGTGSFGELFFGEGSRLTVL.

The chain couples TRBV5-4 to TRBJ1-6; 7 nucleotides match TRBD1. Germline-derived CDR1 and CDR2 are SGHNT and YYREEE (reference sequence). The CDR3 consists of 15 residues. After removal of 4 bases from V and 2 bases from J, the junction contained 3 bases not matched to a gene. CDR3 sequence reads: CASSPGQTYNSPLHF. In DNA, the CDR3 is TGTGCCAGCAGCCCGGGACAGACCTATAATTCACCCCTCCACTTT. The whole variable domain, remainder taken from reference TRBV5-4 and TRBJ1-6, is ETGVTQSPTHLIKTRGQQVTLRCSSQSGHNTVSWYQQALGQGPQFIFQYYREEENGRGNFPPRFSGLQFPNYSSELNVNALELDDSALYLCASSPGQTYNSPLHFGNGTRLTVT.

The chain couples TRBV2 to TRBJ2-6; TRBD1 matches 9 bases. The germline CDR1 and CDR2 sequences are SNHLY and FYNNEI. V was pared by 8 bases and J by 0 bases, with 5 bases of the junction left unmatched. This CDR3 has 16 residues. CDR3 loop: CASWTGAPSGANVLTF. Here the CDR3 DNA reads TGTGCCAGCTGGACAGGGGCCCCCTCTGGGGCCAACGTCCTGACTTTC.

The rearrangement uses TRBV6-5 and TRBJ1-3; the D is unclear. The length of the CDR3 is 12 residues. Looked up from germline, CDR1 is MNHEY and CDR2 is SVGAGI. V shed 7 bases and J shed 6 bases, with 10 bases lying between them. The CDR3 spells CASTLNLNTIYF. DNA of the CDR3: TGTGCCAGCACCTTAAATCTAAACACCATATATTTT.

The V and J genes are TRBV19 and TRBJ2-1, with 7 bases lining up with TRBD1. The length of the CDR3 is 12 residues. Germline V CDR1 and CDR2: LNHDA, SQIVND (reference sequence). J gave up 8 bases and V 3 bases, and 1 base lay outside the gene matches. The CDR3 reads CASSITGDEQFF. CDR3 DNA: TGTGCCAGTAGTATTACAGGGGATGAGCAGTTCTTC.

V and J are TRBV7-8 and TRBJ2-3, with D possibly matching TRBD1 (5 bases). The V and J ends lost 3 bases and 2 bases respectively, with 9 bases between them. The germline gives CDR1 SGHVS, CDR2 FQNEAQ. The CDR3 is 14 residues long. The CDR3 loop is CASSFQGLTDTQYF. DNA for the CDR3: TGTGCCAGCAGCTTCCAGGGTCTCACAGATACGCAGTATTTT.

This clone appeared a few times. The CDR3 loop is CASSYSPYGRPNEKLFF. CDR3 DNA: TGTGCCAGCAGTTACTCCCCATATGGGAGGCCCAATGAAAAACTGTTTTTT. This sequence joins TRBV28 and TRBJ1-4; D gene uncertain. Trimming took 4 bases from V and 5 from J, leaving 20 bases between them. This CDR3 contains 17 residues. The V gene's germline CDR1 is MDHEN and CDR2 SYDVKM.

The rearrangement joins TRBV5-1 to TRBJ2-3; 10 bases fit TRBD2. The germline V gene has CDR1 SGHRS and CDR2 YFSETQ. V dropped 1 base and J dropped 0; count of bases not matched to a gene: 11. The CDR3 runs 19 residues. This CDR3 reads CASSLTSSGGQRSTDTQYF. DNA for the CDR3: TGCGCCAGCAGCTTGACAAGTAGCGGGGGGCAACGGAGCACAGATACGCAGTATTTT.